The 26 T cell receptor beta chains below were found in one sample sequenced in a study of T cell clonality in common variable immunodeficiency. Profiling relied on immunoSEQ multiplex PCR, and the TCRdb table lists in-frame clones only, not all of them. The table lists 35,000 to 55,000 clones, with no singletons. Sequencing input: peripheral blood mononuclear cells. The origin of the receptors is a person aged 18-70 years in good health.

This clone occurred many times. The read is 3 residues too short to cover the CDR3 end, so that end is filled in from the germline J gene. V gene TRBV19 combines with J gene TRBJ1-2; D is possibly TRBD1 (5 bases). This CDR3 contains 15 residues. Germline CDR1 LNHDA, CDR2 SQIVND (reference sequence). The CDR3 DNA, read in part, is TGTGCCAGTAGTATAGGTGGGGCGTCGAGCCGCGGC. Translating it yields CASSIGGASSRG. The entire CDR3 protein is CASSIGGASSRGYTF.

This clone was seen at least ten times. CDR3: CASTGDRVMNTEAFF. Partial CDR3 DNA: TGTGCCAGTACCGGGGACAGGGTTATGAACACTGAA. The gene calls are TRBV19 and TRBJ1-1; TRBD1 matches at 9 bases. The CDR3 end lies 3 residues beyond the end of the read and is filled in from the germline J gene. Germline V gene lookup returns CDR1 LNHDA and CDR2 SQIVND (reference sequence). After removal of 7 bases from V and 0 bases from J, the junction contained 6 bases not matched to a gene. CDR3 length: 15 residues.

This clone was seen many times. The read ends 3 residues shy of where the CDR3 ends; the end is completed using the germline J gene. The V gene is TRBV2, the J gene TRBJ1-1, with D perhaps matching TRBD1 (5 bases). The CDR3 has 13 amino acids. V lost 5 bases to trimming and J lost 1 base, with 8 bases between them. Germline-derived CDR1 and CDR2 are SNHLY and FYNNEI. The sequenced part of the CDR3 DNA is TGTGCCAGCAGTCCGGACACGAACACTGAA. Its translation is CASSPDTNTE. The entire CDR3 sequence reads CASSPDTNTEAFF.

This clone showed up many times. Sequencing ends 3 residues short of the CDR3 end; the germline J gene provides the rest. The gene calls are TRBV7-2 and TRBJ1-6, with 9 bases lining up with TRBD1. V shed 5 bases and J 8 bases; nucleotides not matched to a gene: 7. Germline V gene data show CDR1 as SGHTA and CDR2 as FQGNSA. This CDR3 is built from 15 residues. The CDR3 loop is CASSADRGTDSPLHF. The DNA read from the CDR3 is TGTGCCAGCAGCGCAGACAGGGGGACGGATTCACCC.

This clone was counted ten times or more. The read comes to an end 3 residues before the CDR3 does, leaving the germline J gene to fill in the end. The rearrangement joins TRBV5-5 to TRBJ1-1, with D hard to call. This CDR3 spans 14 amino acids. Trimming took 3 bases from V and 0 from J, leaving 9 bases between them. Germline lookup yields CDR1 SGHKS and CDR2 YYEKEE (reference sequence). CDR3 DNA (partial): TGTGCCAGCAGCTCGCCCGGGTTGAACACTGAA. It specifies CASSSPGLNTE. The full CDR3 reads CASSSPGLNTEAFF.

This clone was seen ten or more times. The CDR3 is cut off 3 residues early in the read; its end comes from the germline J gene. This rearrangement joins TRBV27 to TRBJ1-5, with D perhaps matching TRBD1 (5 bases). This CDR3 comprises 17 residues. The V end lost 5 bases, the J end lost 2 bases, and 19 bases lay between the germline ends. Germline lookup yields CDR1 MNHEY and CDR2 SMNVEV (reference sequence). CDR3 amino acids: CASSKGAGNKGNQPQHF. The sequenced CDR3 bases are TGTGCCAGCAGTAAAGGGGCCGGGAACAAGGGCAATCAGCCC.

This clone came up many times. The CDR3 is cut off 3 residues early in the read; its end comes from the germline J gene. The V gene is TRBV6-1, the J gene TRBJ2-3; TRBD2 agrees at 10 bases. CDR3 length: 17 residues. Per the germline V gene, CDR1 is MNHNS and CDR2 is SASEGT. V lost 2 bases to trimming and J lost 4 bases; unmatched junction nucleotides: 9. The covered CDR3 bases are TGTGCCAGCAGTGAACTAGCGGGAGAAGTGGGGGCAGATACG. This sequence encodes CASSELAGEVGADT. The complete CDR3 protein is CASSELAGEVGADTQYF.

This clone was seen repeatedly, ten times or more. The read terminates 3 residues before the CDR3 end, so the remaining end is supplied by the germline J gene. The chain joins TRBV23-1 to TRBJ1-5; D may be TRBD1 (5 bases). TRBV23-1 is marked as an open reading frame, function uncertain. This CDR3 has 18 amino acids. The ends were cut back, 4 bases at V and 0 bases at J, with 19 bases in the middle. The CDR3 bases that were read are TGCGCCAGCAGTCTGCCGAGGCAGGGAAACTATAGCAATCAGCCC. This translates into CASSLPRQGNYSNQP. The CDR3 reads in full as CASSLPRQGNYSNQPQHF.

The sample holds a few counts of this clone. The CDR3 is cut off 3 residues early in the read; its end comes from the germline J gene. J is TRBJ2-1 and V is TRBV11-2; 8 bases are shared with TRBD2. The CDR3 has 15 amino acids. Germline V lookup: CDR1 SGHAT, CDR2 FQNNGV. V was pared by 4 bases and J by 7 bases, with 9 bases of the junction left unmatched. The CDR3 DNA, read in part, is TGTGCCAGCAGCTCAGGAGCGGGAGCTAAAAATGAG. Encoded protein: CASSSGAGAKNE. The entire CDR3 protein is CASSSGAGAKNEQFF.

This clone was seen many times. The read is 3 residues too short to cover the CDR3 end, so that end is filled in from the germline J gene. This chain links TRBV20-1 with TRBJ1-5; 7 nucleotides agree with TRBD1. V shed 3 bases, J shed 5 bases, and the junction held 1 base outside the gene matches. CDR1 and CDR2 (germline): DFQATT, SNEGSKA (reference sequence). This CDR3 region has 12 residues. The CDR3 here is CSASQGDQPQHF. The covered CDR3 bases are TGCAGTGCTAGTCAGGGGGATCAGCCC.

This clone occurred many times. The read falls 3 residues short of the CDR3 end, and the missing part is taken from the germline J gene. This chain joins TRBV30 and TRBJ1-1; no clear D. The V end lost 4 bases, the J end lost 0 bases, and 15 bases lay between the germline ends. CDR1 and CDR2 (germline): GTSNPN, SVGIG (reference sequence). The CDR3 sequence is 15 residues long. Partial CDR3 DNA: TGTGCCTGGACCCTAAATCGGGTCATGAACACTGAA. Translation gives CAWTLNRVMNTE. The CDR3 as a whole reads CAWTLNRVMNTEAFF. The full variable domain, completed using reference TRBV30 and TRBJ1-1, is SQTIHQWPATLVQPVGSPLSLECTVEGTSNPNLYWYRQAAGRGLQLLFYSVGIGQISSEVPQNLSASRPQDRQFILSSKKLLLSDSGFYLCAWTLNRVMNTEAFFGQGTRLTVV.

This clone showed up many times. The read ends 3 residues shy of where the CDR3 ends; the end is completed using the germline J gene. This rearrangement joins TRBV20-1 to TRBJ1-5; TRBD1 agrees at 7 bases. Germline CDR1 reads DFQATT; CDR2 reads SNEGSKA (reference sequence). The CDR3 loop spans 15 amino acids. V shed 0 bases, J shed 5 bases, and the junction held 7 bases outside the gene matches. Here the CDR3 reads CSARDRGSDDQPQHF. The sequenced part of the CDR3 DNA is TGCAGTGCTAGAGACAGGGGGAGTGACGATCAGCCC.

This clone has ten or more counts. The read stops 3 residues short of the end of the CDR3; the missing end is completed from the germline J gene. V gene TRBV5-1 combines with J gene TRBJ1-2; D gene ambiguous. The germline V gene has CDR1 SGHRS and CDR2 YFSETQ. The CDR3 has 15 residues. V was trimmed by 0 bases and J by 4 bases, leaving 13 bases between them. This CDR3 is CASSLVVNSFYGYTF. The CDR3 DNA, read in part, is TGCGCCAGCAGCTTGGTGGTTAACAGCTTCTATGGC.

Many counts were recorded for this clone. The CDR3 sequence: CASSSGLAGRNSPLHF. The part of the CDR3 DNA that was read is TGTGCCAGCAGCTCCGGCCTTGCAGGGCGGAATTCACCC. The rearrangement joins TRBV7-3 to TRBJ1-6, with D tentatively TRBD1 (5 bases). The sequenced fragment ends 3 residues before the CDR3 boundary, so the rest is inferred from the germline J gene. V was trimmed by 4 bases and J by 7 bases, leaving 17 bases between them. Germline V gene sequence: CDR1 SGHTA, CDR2 FQGTGA. The CDR3 covers 16 residues.

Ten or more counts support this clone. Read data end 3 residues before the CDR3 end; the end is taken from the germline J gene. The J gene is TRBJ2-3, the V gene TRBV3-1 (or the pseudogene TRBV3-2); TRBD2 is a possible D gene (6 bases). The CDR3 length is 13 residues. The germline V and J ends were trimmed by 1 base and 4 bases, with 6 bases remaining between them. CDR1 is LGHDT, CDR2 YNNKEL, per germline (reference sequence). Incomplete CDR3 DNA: TGTGCCAGCAGCCAAGGGGGGGCAGATACG. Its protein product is CASSQGGADT. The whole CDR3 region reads CASSQGGADTQYF.

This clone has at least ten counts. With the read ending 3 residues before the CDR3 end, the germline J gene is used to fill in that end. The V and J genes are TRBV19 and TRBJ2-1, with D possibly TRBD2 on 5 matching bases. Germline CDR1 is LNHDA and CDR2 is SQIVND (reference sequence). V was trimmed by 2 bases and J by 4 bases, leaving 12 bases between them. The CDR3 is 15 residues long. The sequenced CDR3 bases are TGTGCCAGTAGTATAAGAGACTACCGATACAATGAG. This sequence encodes CASSIRDYRYNE. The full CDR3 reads CASSIRDYRYNEQFF. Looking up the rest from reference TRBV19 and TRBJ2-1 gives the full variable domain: DGGITQSPKYLFRKEGQNVTLSCEQNLNHDAMYWYRQDPGQGLRLIYYSQIVNDFQKGDIAEGYSVSREKKESFPLTVTSAQKNPTAFYLCASSIRDYRYNEQFFGPGTRLTVL.

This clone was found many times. This CDR3 is CSAQDRSLFLGSGPQHF. CDR3 bases read: TGCAGTGCTCAGGACAGGTCCTTGTTCCTGGGGAGTGGACCC. The genes are TRBV20-1 and TRBJ1-5; 7 nucleotides align to TRBD1. The read comes to an end 3 residues before the CDR3 does, leaving the germline J gene to fill in the end. In germline, CDR1 is DFQATT, CDR2 SNEGSKA (reference sequence). The CDR3 runs to 17 residues.

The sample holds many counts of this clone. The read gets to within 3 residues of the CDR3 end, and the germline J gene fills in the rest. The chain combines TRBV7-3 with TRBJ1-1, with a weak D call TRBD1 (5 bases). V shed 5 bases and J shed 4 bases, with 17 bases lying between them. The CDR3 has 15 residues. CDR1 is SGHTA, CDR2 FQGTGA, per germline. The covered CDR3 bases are TGTGCCAGCAGCCCGGTTCCAGGGCGGTTCACTGAA. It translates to CASSPVPGRFTE. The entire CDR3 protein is CASSPVPGRFTEAFF. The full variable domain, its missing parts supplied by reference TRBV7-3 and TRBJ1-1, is GAGVSQTPSNKVTEKGKYVELRCDPISGHTALYWYRQSLGQGPEFLIYFQGTGAADDSGLPNDRFFAVRPEGSVSTLKIQRTERGDSAVYLCASSPVPGRFTEAFFGQGTRLTVV.

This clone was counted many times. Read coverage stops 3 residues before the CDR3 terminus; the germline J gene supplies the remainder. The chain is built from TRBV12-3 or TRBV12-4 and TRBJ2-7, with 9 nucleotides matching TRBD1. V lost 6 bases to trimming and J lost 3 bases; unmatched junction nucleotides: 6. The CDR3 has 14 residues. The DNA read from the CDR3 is TGTGCCAGCAGGGGACAGGGTGGGATCTACGAG. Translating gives CASRGQGGIYE. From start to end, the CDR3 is CASRGQGGIYEQYF.

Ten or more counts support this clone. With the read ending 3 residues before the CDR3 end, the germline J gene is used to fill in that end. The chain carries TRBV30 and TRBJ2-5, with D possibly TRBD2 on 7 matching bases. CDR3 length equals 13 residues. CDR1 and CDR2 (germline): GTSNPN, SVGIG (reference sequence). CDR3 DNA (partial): TGTGCCTGGAACGGGGGGCTAGCTGAAACC. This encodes CAWNGGLAET. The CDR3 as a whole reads CAWNGGLAETQYF.

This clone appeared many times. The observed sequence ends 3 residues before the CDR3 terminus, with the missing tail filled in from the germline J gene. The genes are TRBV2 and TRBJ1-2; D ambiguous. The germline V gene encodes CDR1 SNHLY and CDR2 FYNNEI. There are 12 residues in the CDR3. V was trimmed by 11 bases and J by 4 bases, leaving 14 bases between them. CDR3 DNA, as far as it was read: TGTGCCGGACGCGGGGAGGGCTATGGC. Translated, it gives CAGRGEGYG. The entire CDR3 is CAGRGEGYGYTF.

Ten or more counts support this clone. The CDR3 loop reads CASSTELNEQFF. The CDR3 bases that were read are TGTGCCAGCAGCACAGAGCTCAATGAG. This chain links TRBV6-4 with TRBJ2-1; D unclear. From the germline J gene comes the end of the CDR3, since the read stops 3 residues before it. CDR1 and CDR2 from the germline V gene are MRHNA and SNTAGT. V was clipped by 6 bases and J by 6 bases, with 9 bases between them. The CDR3 contains 12 residues.

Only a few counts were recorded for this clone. The CDR3 protein is CASSYRQTPYGYTF. CDR3 DNA, as far as it was read: TGTGCCAGCAGTTATAGACAGACCCCCTATGGC. The V call is TRBV2, the J call TRBJ1-2; a weak D match, TRBD1 (5 bases). The CDR3 end is not reached by the read, which stops 3 residues before it; the germline J gene fills it in. Germline V gene data show CDR1 as SNHLY and CDR2 as FYNNEI. The CDR3 is 14 amino acids. V was clipped by 5 bases and J by 4 bases, with 14 bases between them.

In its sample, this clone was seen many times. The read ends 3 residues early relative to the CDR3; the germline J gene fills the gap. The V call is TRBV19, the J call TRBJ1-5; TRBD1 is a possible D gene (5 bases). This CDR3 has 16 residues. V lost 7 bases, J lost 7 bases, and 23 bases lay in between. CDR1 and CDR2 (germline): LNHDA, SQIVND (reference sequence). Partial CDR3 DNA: TGTGCCAGTACCTCTACCTGGGGGGGGTTAGTGCAGCCC. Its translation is CASTSTWGGLVQP. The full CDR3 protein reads CASTSTWGGLVQPQHF.

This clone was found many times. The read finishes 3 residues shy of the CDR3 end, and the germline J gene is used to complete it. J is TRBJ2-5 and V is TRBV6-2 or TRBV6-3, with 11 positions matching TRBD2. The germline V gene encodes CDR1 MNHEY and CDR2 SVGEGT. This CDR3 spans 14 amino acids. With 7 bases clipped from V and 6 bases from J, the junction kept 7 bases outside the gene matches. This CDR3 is CASTHLAGGQTQYF. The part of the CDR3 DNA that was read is TGTGCCAGCACGCACCTAGCGGGGGGTCAGACC.

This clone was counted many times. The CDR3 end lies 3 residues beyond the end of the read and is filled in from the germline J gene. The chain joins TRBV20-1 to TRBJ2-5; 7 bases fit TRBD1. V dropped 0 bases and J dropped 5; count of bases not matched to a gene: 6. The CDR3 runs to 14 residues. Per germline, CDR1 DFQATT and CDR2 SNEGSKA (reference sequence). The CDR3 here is CSARDQGVWETQYF. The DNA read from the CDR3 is TGCAGTGCTAGAGATCAGGGGGTGTGGGAGACC.